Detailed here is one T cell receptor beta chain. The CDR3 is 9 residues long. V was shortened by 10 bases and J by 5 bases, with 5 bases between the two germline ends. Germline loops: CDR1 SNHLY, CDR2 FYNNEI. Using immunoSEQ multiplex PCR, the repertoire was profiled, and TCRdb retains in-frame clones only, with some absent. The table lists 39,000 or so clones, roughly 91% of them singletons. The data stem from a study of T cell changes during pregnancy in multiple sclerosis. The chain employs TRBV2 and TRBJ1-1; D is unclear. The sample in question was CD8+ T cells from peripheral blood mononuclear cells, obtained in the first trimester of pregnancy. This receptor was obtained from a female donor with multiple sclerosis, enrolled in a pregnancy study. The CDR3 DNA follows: TGTGCCACCCAAACTGAAGCTTTCTTT. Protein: CATQTEAFF.